This TCR beta chain comes out of a study of control samples from healthy donors and cancer patients. Only in-frame clones appear in the TCRdb table, and some are missing; sequencing was by immunoSEQ multiplex PCR. The data show about 150,000 clones, approximately 93% seen once. The germline gives CDR1 SGHAT, CDR2 FQNNGV. The CDR3 totals 15 residues. V lost 0 bases, J lost 1 base, and 8 bases lay in between. This receptor was taken from a middle-aged man in good health. The rearrangement uses TRBV11-2 and TRBJ2-3; D is possibly TRBD2 (5 bases). Sequences were obtained from blood. The CDR3 sequence is CASSLDARGTDTQYF. Here the CDR3 DNA reads TGTGCCAGCAGCTTAGATGCGAGGGGCACAGATACGCAGTATTTT. The whole variable domain, remainder taken from reference TRBV11-2 and TRBJ2-3, is EAGVAQSPRYKIIEKRQSVAFWCNPISGHATLYWYQQILGQGPKLLIQFQNNGVVDDSQLPKDRFSAERLKGVDSTLKIQPAKLEDSAVYLCASSLDARGTDTQYFGPGTRLTVL.